These 2 T cell receptor beta chains share one sample of origin, sequenced in a study of cytomegalovirus exposure and HLA in healthy donors. The PCR used 60 Vbeta and 13 Jbeta primers. Libraries were prepared by immunoSEQ multiplex PCR; TCRdb keeps only in-frame clonotypes and omits some of them. The sample has around 150,000 clones, 79% seen once; the top ten hold about 2%. Material for sequencing was PBMCs. Every receptor here comes from a man aged 40-50 years in good health and CMV-seronegative.

CDR3 sequence: CASSLGASGGADTQYF. In DNA, the CDR3 is TGTGCCAGCAGCTTAGGGGCTAGCGGGGGGGCAGATACGCAGTATTTT. J is TRBJ2-3 and V is TRBV7-2; 12 nucleotides match TRBD2. CDR1 is SGHTA and CDR2 is FQGNSA in the germline V gene. The CDR3 extends over 16 amino acids. V shed 1 base and J 4 bases; nucleotides not matched to a gene: 3.

The chain recombines TRBV7-9 with TRBJ2-7; 10 bases agree with TRBD2. There are 14 residues in the CDR3. The J segment lost 2 bases and the V segment lost 5 bases, leaving 3 bases of the junction unmatched. Germline-derived CDR1 and CDR2 are SEHNR and FQNEAQ (reference sequence). CDR3 in amino acids: CASSPSGGPYEQYF. The CDR3 bases are TGTGCCAGCAGCCCTAGCGGGGGACCCTACGAGCAGTACTTC.